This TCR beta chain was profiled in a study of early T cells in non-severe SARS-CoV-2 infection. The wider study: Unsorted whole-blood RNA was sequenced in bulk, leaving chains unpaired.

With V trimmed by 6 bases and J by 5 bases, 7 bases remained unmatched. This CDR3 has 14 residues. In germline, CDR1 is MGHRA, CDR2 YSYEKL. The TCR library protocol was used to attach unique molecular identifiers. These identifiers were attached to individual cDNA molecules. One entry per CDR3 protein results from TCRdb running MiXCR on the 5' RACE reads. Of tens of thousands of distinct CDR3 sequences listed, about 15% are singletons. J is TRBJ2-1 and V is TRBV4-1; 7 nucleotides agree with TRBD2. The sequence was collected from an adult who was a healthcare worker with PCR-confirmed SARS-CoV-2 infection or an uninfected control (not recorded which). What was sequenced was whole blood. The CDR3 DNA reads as TGCGCCAGCAGAGGGACTAATTTAAACAATGAGCAGTTCTTC. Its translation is CASRGTNLNNEQFF.